This passage covers 2 T cell receptor beta chains from one sample sequenced in a study of shared clonotypes between healthy human individuals. The data were produced by immunoSEQ multiplex PCR, yet TCRdb's version contains in-frame clones alone and is incomplete. The profile shows approximately 1.5 million clones, approximately 98.5% of them singletons. Input material: naive CD4+ T cells sorted from blood. Noted subset: CD45RA+ positively selected. The source of these receptors is a man aged 25 to 45 in good health.

The chain carries TRBV11-2 and TRBJ2-2; D gene uncertain. CDR1 and CDR2 (germline): SGHAT, FQNNGV. With 5 bases removed from V and 4 bases from J, the gap between germline ends came to 5 bases. The length of the CDR3 is 12 residues. CDR3 sequence: CASSPGTGELFF. The CDR3 DNA reads as TGTGCCAGCAGCCCAGGCACCGGGGAGCTGTTTTTT.

The chain couples TRBV28 to TRBJ2-1; TRBD2 matches at 10 bases. The CDR3 consists of 16 residues. The J segment lost 6 bases and the V segment lost 4 bases, leaving 9 bases of the junction unmatched. Germline assignment: CDR1 MDHEN and CDR2 SYDVKM. The CDR3 DNA follows: TGTGCCAGCAGTTCGTCCGGGACTAGCGCTGGCAATGAGCAGTTCTTC. Its translation is CASSSSGTSAGNEQFF.